This T cell receptor beta chain was sequenced during a study of shared clonotypes between healthy human individuals. Trimming took off 4 bases at V and 5 bases at J, with 15 bases between the two ends. The CDR3 runs to 14 residues. Germline V gene lookup returns CDR1 SGHRS and CDR2 YFSETQ. The assay was immunoSEQ multiplex PCR, and TCRdb's table has in-frame clones only and misses some. This table has 2 million to 2.5 million clones, less than 95% appearing once. Sequenced: naive CD4+ T cells from PBMCs. The subset is: CD45RA+ positively selected. This clonotype was obtained from a man between 18 and 35 years old in good health. Some clones in this sample may be carry-over from other donors' samples. The rearrangement uses TRBV5-1 and TRBJ2-5; D assignment may be TRBD1 or TRBD2 (5 bases each). The CDR3 DNA reads TGCGCCAGCAGCGTTGGGACGGTGCAGGAGACCCAGTACTTC. It codes for CASSVGTVQETQYF.